The following is a T cell receptor beta chain sequence with its context. What antigen it recognizes has not been identified. Per-nucleotide qualities are absent, and no much larger clonotype sits a single base away. The data derive from a study of shared clonotypes between healthy human individuals (dated by TCRdb to about 2020). For context, the study as a whole: The cohort comprised a couple of women and a few men aged 18 to 49 years. For each donor, CD4 naive and CD4 memory were each run on three plates, CD8 naive on two plates, and CD8 memory on one plate. To estimate repertoire size and how much clonotypes are shared between individuals, the study performed deep sequencing of blood TCR repertoires from roughly five healthy adults. Libraries were prepared and TCR repertoires were sequenced by different laboratories using diverse techniques, in order to increase sequencing depth and limit assay-specific biases. Per donor, leukapheresis produced somewhere between about 0.9 and 10 billion PBMCs. The study at large found these results: Pairwise subsampling indicated that sequencing depth was expected to affect the degree of clonotype sharing among donors. Only blood was sampled, and tissue TCR repertoires likely differ from those in blood. Approximately 5% of naive CD4, around 4% of naive CD8, approximately 2% of memory CD4, and about 0.4% of memory CD8 clonotypes were shared across a few donors. Estimated clonotype richness was generally larger for naive than for memory subsets. Compared with non-shared clonotypes, the clonotypes found in all four sorted-subset donors had higher generation probabilities. The small number of donors limited the genetic and exposure-history diversity represented. Incomplete sequencing was indicated by rarefaction of sorted-subset datasets, despite the large sequencing depth.

CDR1 and CDR2, per the germline V gene, are MDHEN and SYDVKM. The CDR3 goes from the cysteine to the phenylalanine over 16 residues. Left in the record is the CDR3 DNA by itself, 48 bases read in frame from the first base. Clipping removes 7 bases from V and 7 bases from J, with 15 as the unmatched junction base count. The donors were healthy, HIV-negative adults who had no recently reported acute infections or vaccinations. Every donor was a Caucasian adult residing in Nashville, Tennessee, USA. CD4+ T cells were enriched by magnetic negative selection; naive cells were then positively selected on CD45RA, and the negative fraction formed the memory subset. Blood was obtained by leukapheresis, after which PBMCs were separated by Ficoll-Histopaque density gradient centrifugation and cryopreserved in liquid nitrogen vapor phase. Analytical flow cytometry was used to check the purity and quantity of every magnetically sorted T cell population. Genomic DNA was isolated from every sorted fraction and measured by UV absorbance on a Nanodrop 2000c.

Using the deep immunoSEQ assay, TCR CDR3 regions were amplified from genomic DNA by multiplex PCR. Extracted genomic DNA from each cell subset was spread evenly across all wells of several immunoSEQ 96-well plates, with each plate serving as a replicate. For sorted subsets, 200 to 250 ng of genomic DNA, equivalent to around 30,000 T cell genomes, went into each replicate PCR. The purified libraries were quantified using a Qubit 3.0 fluorometer, sized with a Bioanalyzer 2100, and then quantified again using the KAPA Library Quantification kit. Every immunoSEQ 96-well plate was sequenced on a separate single-read 150-cycle Illumina NextSeq 550 flow cell. The study's own analysis went as follows. Because the immunoSEQ output included only junctional sequences and no quality scores, the filtering could not be the same as the filtering used for full-length reads. Sequences were annotated with PyIR, a Python wrapper for IgBLAST v1.9, using IMGT germline references to assign V/J genes and CDR3. Any read was removed if the V/J assignment was weak (E-value above 1e-6), the CDR3 was missing, or the read contained stop codons, out-of-frame junctions, or ambiguous translated residues. V3J clonotypes were defined by identical inferred V gene, J gene, and CDR3 amino acid sequence. To compute the percentage overlap between repertoires, the number of shared unique clonotypes was divided by the size of the smaller repertoire. Three approaches were used to assess repertoire richness: RTK rarefaction, the Chao1 estimator, and Recon v2.1 estimates of unobserved clonotypes. For all TCRbeta clonotypes obtained by the gDNA method from four donors, generation probabilities were computed with OLGA. TCRdb limited this immuneACCESS table to in-frame rearrangements with V and J called. A share of clones is missing; checked studies link under half to unresolved V genes, and the rest is unexplained. That table furnishes V, J and clone size, whereas the DNA furnished D and trimming. This sample lists about 2.5 million clones; around 93% were detected once. The ten largest clones represent around 0.38% of the sample.

The source material was naive CD4+ T cells from PBMCs. The sample's cell subset or site label, decoded: CD45RA+ positively selected. This chain is built from TRBV28 and TRBJ1-2, and TRBD1 matches 10 of the central bases. The TCR originated in a man younger than 30 in good health. Some clones in this sample may be carry-over from other donors' samples. The CDR3: CASTWDSWTGGLGYTF. The nucleotides are TGTGCCAGCACCTGGGATTCTTGGACAGGGGGTCTTGGCTACACCTTC.